These T cell receptor beta chains were read from a single sample in a study of T cell changes during pregnancy in multiple sclerosis. Some clones are missing from TCRdb's copy, which holds only in-frame ones; the method was immunoSEQ multiplex PCR. This sample has about 120,000 clones, with around 93% found just once. The sample consisted of peripheral blood, taken before pregnancy. The receptors shown here come from a female donor with multiple sclerosis, enrolled in a pregnancy study. The CDR3 runs from the conserved cysteine through the conserved F or W. The D gene is left open where the match is weak. Rows give clone size only sometimes, using once, few, many, or a class for an expanded clone.

J gene,V gene,D gene,clone size,CDR3 protein,CDR3 DNA
TRBJ1-4,TRBV30,TRBD1,.,CAWSVLGTGTEKLFF,TGTGCCTGGAGTGTACTCGGGACAGGGACTGAAAAACTGTTTTTT
TRBJ2-7,TRBV10-3,TRBD2,.,CAISGTSGGYEQYF,TGTGCCATCAGTGGGACTAGCGGGGGGTATGAGCAGTACTTC
TRBJ2-1,TRBV19,.,.,CASSIQGYEQFF,TGTGCCAGTAGTATACAGGGGTATGAGCAGTTCTTC
TRBJ2-3,TRBV4-2,TRBD2,.,CASSRGLAGGRRTDTQYF,TGTGCCAGCAGCCGAGGACTAGCGGGGGGTCGCCGCACAGATACGCAGTATTTT
TRBJ2-5,TRBV7-8,TRBD2,.,CASSLSGGQETQYF,TGTGCCAGCAGCTTGAGCGGGGGCCAAGAGACCCAGTACTTC
TRBJ2-2,TRBV5-1,TRBD1,.,CASSLTGTGRTGELFF,TGCGCCAGCAGCTTGACCGGGACAGGGAGAACCGGGGAGCTGTTTTTT
TRBJ2-7,TRBV5-6,.,.,CASSLWGPRSYEQYF,TGTGCCAGCAGCTTGTGGGGCCCGCGGTCCTACGAGCAGTACTTC
TRBJ1-1,TRBV6-1,.,once,CASRPPTANTEAFF,TGTGCCAGCAGACCCCCGACAGCCAACACTGAAGCTTTCTTT
TRBJ1-2,TRBV4-1,TRBD1,.,CASSHPRTGEYGYTF,TGCGCCAGCAGCCACCCTCGGACAGGCGAATATGGCTACACCTTC
TRBJ1-3,TRBV18,.,.,CASSPTSGPPGNTIYF,TGTGCCAGCTCACCGACCTCAGGGCCCCCTGGAAACACCATATATTTT
TRBJ2-5,TRBV6-1,.,.,CASSDLRTRGTQYF,TGTGCCAGCAGTGATCTCCGTACCAGAGGGACCCAGTACTTC
TRBJ1-2,TRBV28,.,.,CASSLSSYPNYGYTF,TGTGCCAGCAGTTTATCCAGTTATCCTAACTATGGCTACACCTTC
TRBJ2-3,TRBV20-1,.,medium-sized,CSARETRTQYF,TGCAGTGCTAGAGAGACTCGTACGCAGTATTTT
TRBJ2-1,TRBV5-4,TRBD1,once,CASSSDYPGGAYNEQFF,TGTGCCAGCAGCTCGGACTATCCAGGGGGCGCCTACAATGAGCAGTTCTTC
TRBJ2-1,TRBV7-8,TRBD2,.,CASSLRSVASGRHFYNEQFF,TGTGCCAGCAGCTTACGAAGCGTGGCTAGCGGGAGGCATTTCTACAATGAGCAGTTCTTC
TRBJ2-7,TRBV6-5,.,.,CASSYSSNSYEQYF,TGTGCCAGCAGTTACTCTTCCAACTCCTACGAGCAGTACTTC
TRBJ2-2,TRBV9,TRBD2,once,CASSVAPSGGDPGPGELFF,TGTGCCAGCAGCGTAGCCCCTAGCGGAGGGGACCCTGGTCCCGGGGAGCTGTTTTTT
TRBJ1-4,TRBV2,.,.,CASSDQVINEKLFF,TGTGCCAGCAGTGACCAGGTGATTAATGAAAAACTGTTTTTT
TRBJ1-1,TRBV19,TRBD1,.,CASTNLDRRTEAFF,TGTGCCAGTACGAATCTGGACAGGAGAACTGAAGCTTTCTTT
TRBJ2-3,TRBV5-5,TRBD1,.,CASTLRGGEADTQYF,TGTGCCAGCACCCTCCGAGGGGGCGAGGCAGATACGCAGTATTTT
TRBJ2-3,TRBV5-5,.,once,CASSTEGSTDTQYF,TGTGCCAGCAGTACGGAGGGCAGCACAGATACGCAGTATTTT
TRBJ2-5,TRBV5-5,TRBD1,.,CASSFTGTEETQYF,TGTGCCAGCAGCTTCACCGGGACAGAAGAGACCCAGTACTTC
TRBJ1-5,TRBV5-6,.,.,CASSSGVGQPQHF,TGTGCCAGCAGCTCGGGAGTAGGTCAGCCCCAGCATTTT
TRBJ1-1,TRBV5-6,TRBD1,.,CASRRDRAVTEAFF,TGTGCCAGCAGGAGGGACAGGGCGGTCACTGAAGCTTTCTTT
TRBJ2-7,TRBV2,.,.,CASSLGLADEQYF,TGTGCCAGCAGTCTTGGACTTGCGGACGAGCAGTACTTC
TRBJ2-6,TRBV9,TRBD1,.,CASSVAFGGTGSGANVLTF,TGTGCCAGCAGCGTAGCGTTCGGCGGGACAGGCTCTGGGGCCAACGTCCTGACTTTC
TRBJ2-7,TRBV7-9,TRBD2,once,CASSLGGLAYEQYF,TGTGCCAGCAGCTTAGGTGGACTAGCATACGAGCAGTACTTC